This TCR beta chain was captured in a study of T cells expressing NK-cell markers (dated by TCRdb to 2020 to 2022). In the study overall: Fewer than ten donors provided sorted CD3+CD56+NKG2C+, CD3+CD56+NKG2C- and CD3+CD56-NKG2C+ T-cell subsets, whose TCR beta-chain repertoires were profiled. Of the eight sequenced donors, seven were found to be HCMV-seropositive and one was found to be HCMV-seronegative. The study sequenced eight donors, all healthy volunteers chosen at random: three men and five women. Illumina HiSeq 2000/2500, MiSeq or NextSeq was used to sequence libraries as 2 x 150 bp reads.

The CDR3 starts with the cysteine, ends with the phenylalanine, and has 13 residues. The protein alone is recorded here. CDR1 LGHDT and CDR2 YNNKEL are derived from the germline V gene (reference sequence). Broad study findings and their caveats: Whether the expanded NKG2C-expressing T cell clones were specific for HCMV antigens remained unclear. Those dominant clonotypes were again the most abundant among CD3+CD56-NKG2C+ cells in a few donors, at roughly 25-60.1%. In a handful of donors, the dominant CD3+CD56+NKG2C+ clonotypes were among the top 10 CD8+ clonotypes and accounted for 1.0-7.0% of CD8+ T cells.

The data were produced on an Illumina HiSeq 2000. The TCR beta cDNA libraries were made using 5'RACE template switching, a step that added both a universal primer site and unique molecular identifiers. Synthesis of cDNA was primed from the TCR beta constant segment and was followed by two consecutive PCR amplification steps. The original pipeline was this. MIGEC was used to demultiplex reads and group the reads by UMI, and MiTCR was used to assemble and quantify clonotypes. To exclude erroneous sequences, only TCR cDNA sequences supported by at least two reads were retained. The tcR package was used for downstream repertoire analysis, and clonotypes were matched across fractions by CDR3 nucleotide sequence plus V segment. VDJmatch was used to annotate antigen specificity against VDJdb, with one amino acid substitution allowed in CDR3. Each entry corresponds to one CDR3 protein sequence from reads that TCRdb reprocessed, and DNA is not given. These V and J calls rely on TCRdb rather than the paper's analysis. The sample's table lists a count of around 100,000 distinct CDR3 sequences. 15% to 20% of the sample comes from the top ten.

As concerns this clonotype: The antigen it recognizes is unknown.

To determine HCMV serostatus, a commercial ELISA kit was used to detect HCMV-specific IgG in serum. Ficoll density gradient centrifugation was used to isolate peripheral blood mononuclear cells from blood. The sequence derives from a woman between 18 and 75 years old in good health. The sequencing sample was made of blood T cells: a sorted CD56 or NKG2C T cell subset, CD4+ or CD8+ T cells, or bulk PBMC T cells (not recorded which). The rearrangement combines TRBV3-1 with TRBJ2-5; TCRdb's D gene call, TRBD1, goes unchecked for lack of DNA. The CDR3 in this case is CASSQGWGETQYF.